Shown below are 12 T cell receptor beta chains from a single sample sequenced in a study of identical twins. A single record per CDR3 protein comes from TCRdb applying MiXCR to the 5' RACE reads. The sample includes hundreds of thousands of distinct CDR3 sequences, nearly 9.5% of them seen just once. These sequences were also reported in another study, on yellow fever vaccine responses in identical twins.

What was sequenced was CD8+ T cells sorted from blood. These receptors were obtained from a woman younger than 30 in good health.

The sample holds many counts of this clonotype. The V and J genes are TRBV4-1 and TRBJ2-1; 10 nucleotides line up with TRBD2. Germline CDR1 and CDR2: MGHRA and YSYEKL. The CDR3 is 16 residues long. Germline trimming cut 1 base from V and 3 bases from J; bases unmatched to any gene: 3. The CDR3 protein is CASSQATSGVYNEQFF. The CDR3, as DNA: TGCGCCAGCAGCCAAGCCACTAGCGGGGTCTACAATGAGCAGTTCTTC.

This clonotype was counted ten times or more. J is TRBJ2-3 and V is TRBV12-3 or TRBV12-4; no reliable D call. V was pared by 3 bases and J by 1 base, with 8 bases between. This CDR3 is built from 14 residues. CDR3 in amino acids: CASSLGSRTDTQYF. CDR3 nucleotides: TGTGCCAGCAGTTTGGGCAGCCGCACAGATACGCAGTATTTT.

This rearrangement joins TRBV12-5 to TRBJ2-2; D is perhaps TRBD2 (5 bases). This CDR3 comprises 18 residues. Germline V gene lookup returns CDR1 LGHNT and CDR2 FRNRAP. The V and J ends lost 1 base and 4 bases respectively, with 19 bases between them. The CDR3 here is CASGLDKVSVAGTGELFF. DNA for the CDR3: TGTGCTAGTGGTTTGGACAAAGTTTCGGTGGCGGGCACCGGGGAGCTGTTTTTT.

This clonotype came up many times. V gene TRBV29-1 combines with J gene TRBJ2-1; 10 bases are shared with TRBD2. The CDR3 extends over 14 amino acids. V was pared by 0 bases and J by 14 bases, with 10 bases of the junction left unmatched. Germline CDR1 is SQVTM and CDR2 is ANQGSEA. The chain's CDR3 is CSVEEPREAGGEFF. CDR3 DNA sequence: TGCAGCGTTGAAGAACCCCGGGAAGCGGGAGGGGAGTTCTTC.

In its sample, this clonotype was seen a few times. The chain carries TRBV27 and TRBJ2-1; TRBD2 matches at 10 bases. The length of the CDR3 is 17 residues. Germline loops: CDR1 MNHEY, CDR2 SMNVEV (reference sequence). V gave up 3 bases and J gave up 4 bases; unmatched junction bases: 9. CDR3 sequence (DNA): TGTGCCAGCAGTTTCCTCCCAGGACTAGCGGTTTACAATGAGCAGTTCTTC. Its translation is CASSFLPGLAVYNEQFF.

Ten or more counts support this clonotype. The chain carries TRBV7-9 and TRBJ2-7; D not certain. V gave up 2 bases and J gave up 6 bases, with 5 bases separating them. The germline V gene encodes CDR1 SEHNR and CDR2 FQNEAQ (reference sequence). The length of the CDR3 is 11 residues. CDR3 sequence reads: CASSLTGEQYF. CDR3 DNA sequence: TGTGCCAGCAGCTTAACGGGCGAGCAGTACTTC.

This clonotype appeared many times. The chain recombines TRBV9 with TRBJ1-5, with a possible D match to TRBD1 (6 bases). The CDR3 loop spans 15 amino acids. V was shortened by 0 bases and J by 4 bases, with 11 bases between the two germline ends. Germline assignment: CDR1 SGDLS and CDR2 YYNGEE. CDR3: CASSVASGANQPQHF. The CDR3 DNA is TGTGCCAGCAGCGTAGCGTCAGGGGCGAATCAGCCCCAGCATTTT.

This clonotype came up a few times. The DNA of the CDR3 is TGTGCCAGCAGCGAACATCTAGCGGGAGTCCGCAATACGCAGTATTTT. As protein: CASSEHLAGVRNTQYF. The genes are TRBV7-8 and TRBJ2-3, with TRBD2 matching 10 bases. The CDR3 has 16 amino acids. Looked up from germline, CDR1 is SGHVS and CDR2 is FQNEAQ. V lost 5 bases, J lost 7 bases, and 12 bases stayed unmatched.

The chain has TRBV19 and TRBJ2-1, with 8 bases that match TRBD2. This CDR3 comprises 14 residues. J was trimmed by 6 bases and V by 3 bases; bases with no gene match: 4. Germline V gives CDR1 LNHDA, CDR2 SQIVND (reference sequence). CDR3 in DNA: TGTGCCAGTAGTATTATCAGCGGGGGCAATGAGCAGTTCTTC. This gives the protein CASSIISGGNEQFF.

In this sample, this clonotype turned up a few times. The CDR3 sequence: CASSQYTENTDTQYF. The CDR3 DNA sequence: TGTGCCAGCAGCCAGTACACGGAAAACACAGATACGCAGTATTTT. The V and J genes are TRBV4-2 and TRBJ2-3; D remains unclear. Trimming removed 3 bases from V and 2 bases from J, with 12 bases in between. Germline values: CDR1 LGHNA, CDR2 YNFKEQ. This CDR3 has 15 residues.

The genes are TRBV5-1 and TRBJ2-5, with TRBD1 matching over 8 bases. The CDR3 contains 14 residues. Per the germline V gene, CDR1 is SGHRS and CDR2 is YFSETQ. The trim removed 5 bases at V and 5 bases at J, leaving 8 bases unmatched. The CDR3 sequence: CASRDGQGLETQYF. CDR3 bases: TGCGCCAGCAGGGACGGACAGGGATTGGAGACCCAGTACTTC.

In this sample, this clonotype turned up many times. The chain couples TRBV29-1 to TRBJ2-1; 10 bases agree with TRBD1. V shed 5 bases and J 0 bases; nucleotides not matched to a gene: 19. Germline CDR1 is SQVTM and CDR2 is ANQGSEA. The CDR3 length is 20 residues. The CDR3 spells CSVLPYLGQGPIDSYNEQFF. CDR3 DNA sequence: TGCAGCGTTCTCCCCTACCTGGGACAGGGGCCCATCGACTCCTACAATGAGCAGTTCTTC.